This T cell receptor beta chain stems from a study of T cells in Graves' hyperthyroidism and ophthalmopathy. Researchers took RNA transcripts and amplified the TCR beta CDR3 regions from them. Carried out on the TCR CDR3, a first-round RT-PCR used the HTBI primer set. TCRdb reprocessed the multiplex PCR reads via MiXCR and lists one record per CDR3 protein. The table includes 500,000 to 750,000 distinct CDR3 sequences, approximately 15% detected once. This clonotype was seen at least ten times. The J segment lost 4 bases and the V segment lost 5 bases, leaving 9 bases of the junction unmatched. CDR3 size: 17 residues. In germline, CDR1 is SGHTA, CDR2 FQGTGA.

The sequenced sample consisted of blood. The receptor was isolated from a woman younger than 30 with Graves' ophthalmopathy. The chain couples TRBV7-3 to TRBJ2-1, with 12 bases identical to TRBD2. DNA for the CDR3: TGTGCCAGCAGCCCGGGGGCCGGACTAGCGGGATACAATGAGCAGTTCTTC. This translates into CASSPGAGLAGYNEQFF.